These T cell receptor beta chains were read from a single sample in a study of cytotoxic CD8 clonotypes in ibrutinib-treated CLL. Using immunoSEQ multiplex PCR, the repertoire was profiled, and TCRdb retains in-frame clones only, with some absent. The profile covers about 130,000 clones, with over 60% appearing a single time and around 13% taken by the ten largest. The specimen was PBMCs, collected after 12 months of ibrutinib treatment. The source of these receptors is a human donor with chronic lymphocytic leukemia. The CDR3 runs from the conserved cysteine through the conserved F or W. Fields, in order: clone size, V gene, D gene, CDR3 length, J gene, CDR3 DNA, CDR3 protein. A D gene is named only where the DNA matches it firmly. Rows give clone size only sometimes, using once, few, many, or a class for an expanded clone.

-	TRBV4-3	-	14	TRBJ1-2	TGCGCCAGCAGCCAAGGACGGGAAAACTATGGCTACACCTTC	CASSQGRENYGYTF
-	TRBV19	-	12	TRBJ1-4	TGTGCCAGTAGTATGCGGGCCGAAAAACTGTTTTTT	CASSMRAEKLFF
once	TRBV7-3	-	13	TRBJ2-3	TGTGCCAGCAGCTTACGAAACACAGATACGCAGTATTTT	CASSLRNTDTQYF
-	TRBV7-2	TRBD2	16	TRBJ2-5	TGTGCCAGCAGCTCAGGACTAGCGGGAGGAGGAGAGACCCAGTACTTC	CASSSGLAGGGETQYF
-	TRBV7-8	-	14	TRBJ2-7	TGTGCCAGCAGCTTAAGGAGCAGAGCCTACGAGCAGTACTTC	CASSLRSRAYEQYF
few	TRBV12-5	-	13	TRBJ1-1	TGTGCTAGTGGTTTGGGAGGAATCACTGAAGCTTTCTTT	CASGLGGITEAFF
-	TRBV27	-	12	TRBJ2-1	TGTGCCAGCAGTTTGGGGGCAAATGAGCAGTTCTTC	CASSLGANEQFF
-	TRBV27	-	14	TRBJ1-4	TGTGCCAGCAGTTGGACAGCTACTAATGAAAAACTGTTTTTT	CASSWTATNEKLFF
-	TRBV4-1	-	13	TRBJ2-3	TGCGCCAGCAGTGAACCTCTAGCGGATACGCAGTATTTT	CASSEPLADTQYF
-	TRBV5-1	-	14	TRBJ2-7	TGCGCCAGCGGGACGCTCCCAGGCGACTACGAGCAGTACTTC	CASGTLPGDYEQYF
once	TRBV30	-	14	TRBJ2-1	TGTGCCTGGAGTGTACGTCGGGACCTCAATGAGCAGTTCTTC	CAWSVRRDLNEQFF
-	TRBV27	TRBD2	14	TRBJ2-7	TGTGCCAGCAGTCTCCTCTCTAGCGGGAACGAGCAGTACTTC	CASSLLSSGNEQYF
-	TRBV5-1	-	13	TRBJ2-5	TGCGCCAGCCGCCGGGTAAATCAAGAGACCCAGTACTTC	CASRRVNQETQYF
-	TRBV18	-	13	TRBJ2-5	TGTGCCAGCTCACCACGTTCGTCAGAGACCCAGTACTTC	CASSPRSSETQYF
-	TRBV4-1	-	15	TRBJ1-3	TGCGCCAGCAGCGAATCATCGGGACTTGGAAACACCATATATTTT	CASSESSGLGNTIYF